The rows below give T cell receptor beta chains drawn from one sample of a study of molecular identifiers for immune sequencing clone quantification. Using its own MiXCR run on the PCR reads, TCRdb lists one record per CDR3 protein. The sample includes about 640,000 distinct CDR3 sequences, just under 20% seen only once; the top ten take roughly 0.9%. The sample consisted of naive CD8+ T cells from blood, with Jurkat cell RNA spiked in. These receptor sequences come from a human donor in good health. Some libraries in this study had Jurkat cell RNA spiked in. Each CDR3 is given with its conserved first and last residue. A D gene is named only where the DNA matches it firmly. Size is omitted from some rows. Given values are once, few, many or a class for expanded clones.

V gene	D gene	J gene	clone size	CDR3 DNA	CDR3 protein
TRBV14	.	TRBJ2-1	few	TGTGCCAGCAGCCGCCAGGACTCAAACTACAATGAGCAGTTCTTC	CASSRQDSNYNEQFF
TRBV7-9	TRBD1	TRBJ1-2	many	TGTGCCAGCAGACCCAGCGGAGGGGGCCCACACTATGGCTACACCTTC	CASRPSGGGPHYGYTF
TRBV28	TRBD1	TRBJ1-4	.	TGTGCCAGCAGTCACGGGACAGGGGACACGGTTGCAACTAATGAAAAACTGTTTTTT	CASSHGTGDTVATNEKLFF
TRBV9	TRBD2	TRBJ2-1	few	TGTGCCAGCAGCGCTATGTCGGGGGGGAATGAGCAGTTCTTC	CASSAMSGGNEQFF
TRBV13	.	TRBJ2-5	many	TGTGCCAGCAGCATCTTGCGTCCCTCCTTGCAAGAGACCCAGTACTTC	CASSILRPSLQETQYF
TRBV11-2	TRBD1	TRBJ2-7	.	TGTGCCAGCAGCGGACATAGCGGGACAGGGGGCTACGAGCAGTACTTC	CASSGHSGTGGYEQYF
TRBV6-2/TRBV6-3	.	TRBJ2-3	.	TGTGCCAGCAGTTACACTCTACAGCCCGGGGTTACGCAGTATTTT	CASSYTLQPGVTQYF
TRBV28	.	TRBJ2-7	few	TGTGCCAGCAGGTCAATTGGGTCCTCCTACGAGCAGTACTTC	CASRSIGSSYEQYF
TRBV20-1	TRBD2	TRBJ2-7	many	TGCAGTGCTAGAGATAGCGGGGGGTCCTCCTACGAGCAGTACTTC	CSARDSGGSSYEQYF
TRBV20-1	.	TRBJ1-3	many	TGCAGTGCTAGAGATCTTCAGGGGAACTTAAACACCATATATTTT	CSARDLQGNLNTIYF
TRBV2	TRBD1	TRBJ2-2	.	TGTGCCTGCAGTGACTCGGAGACAGGGAGTACGAACACCGGGGAGCTGTTTTTT	CACSDSETGSTNTGELFF